The 26 T cell receptor beta chains presented below share a single source sample, sequenced in a study of CD8 T cells in Susac syndrome. The authors reverse transcribed 0.5 to 1 ug RNA with random hexamers. TCRdb re-derived calls from the immunoSEQ multiplex PCR reads in MiXCR, one entry per CDR3 protein. The sample lists some 200,000 distinct CDR3 sequences, about 96% occurring once. Sequenced sample: CD4+ T cells from PBMCs. The source is a human donor with multiple sclerosis.

The V call is TRBV9, the J call TRBJ2-7; 8 positions agree with TRBD1. The CDR3 loop spans 15 amino acids. The ends lost 3 bases at V and 2 bases at J; junction bases unmatched: 7. The germline V gene has CDR1 SGDLS and CDR2 YYNGEE. The CDR3 reads CASSAQTGAAYEQYF. CDR3 in DNA: TGTGCCAGCAGCGCCCAGACAGGGGCCGCCTACGAGCAGTACTTC.

V usage is TRBV3-1 and J usage is TRBJ2-7; D is uncertain. The CDR3 sequence is 13 residues long. Germline V gene data show CDR1 as LGHDT and CDR2 as YNNKEL (reference sequence). Trimming took 1 base from V and 6 from J, leaving 10 bases between them. As DNA, the CDR3 is TGTGCCAGCAGCCAAGGACACCAATCCGAGCAGTACTTC. This translates into CASSQGHQSEQYF.

This rearrangement joins TRBV15 to TRBJ1-2, with 12 nucleotides matching TRBD1. Germline V gives CDR1 LNHNV, CDR2 YYDKDF (reference sequence). The CDR3 has 14 amino acids. V dropped 6 bases and J dropped 6; count of bases not matched to a gene: 5. The CDR3 DNA follows: TGTGCCACCAGGGCGGGACAGGGGGCGGATGGCTACACCTTC. Translation: CATRAGQGADGYTF.

V is TRBV29-1 and J is TRBJ2-7, with a weak D call TRBD2 (7 bases). Trimming removed 0 bases from V and 4 bases from J, with 10 bases in between. CDR3 length: 13 residues. Germline CDR1 is SQVTM and CDR2 is ANQGSEA. The DNA for the CDR3 is TGCAGCGTTGAAGAAAAGGGGGGGTACGAGCAGTACTTC. It encodes CSVEEKGGYEQYF.

J is TRBJ1-1 and V is TRBV20-1, with a tentative D call TRBD1 (6 bases). Trimming shortened V by 6 bases and J by 4 bases, and 18 bases separated the two germline ends. This CDR3 has 14 residues. Germline V gives CDR1 DFQATT, CDR2 SNEGSKA (reference sequence). Here the CDR3 DNA reads TGCAGTGCGCCGGAACAGGGCAAGGGCACTGAAGCTTTCTTT. Translated: CSAPEQGKGTEAFF.

The chain recombines TRBV20-1 with TRBJ2-7, with TRBD1 identical over 10 bases. The germline V gene encodes CDR1 DFQATT and CDR2 SNEGSKA (reference sequence). This CDR3 has 15 residues. V shed 0 bases and J 3 bases; nucleotides not matched to a gene: 5. The chain's CDR3 is CSARDPTGGVYEQYF. The CDR3 nucleotides are TGCAGTGCTAGAGACCCGACAGGGGGCGTCTACGAGCAGTACTTC.

The chain has TRBV29-1 and TRBJ2-1; D is perhaps TRBD2 (5 bases). Deletions cut 6 bases from V and 9 bases from J, with 15 bases between. Germline V lookup: CDR1 SQVTM, CDR2 ANQGSEA. The CDR3 covers 12 residues. The CDR3: CSVAKEAVEQFF. In nucleotides, the CDR3 is TGCAGCGTGGCAAAGGAGGCTGTTGAGCAGTTCTTC.

The chain uses TRBV11-1 and TRBJ2-6; no clear D gene. The CDR3 sequence is 15 residues long. Germline CDR1 is SGHAT and CDR2 is FQDESV (reference sequence). V was cut by 5 bases and J by 0 bases, with 8 bases left in between. The CDR3 DNA reads as TGTGCCAGCAGCGCACATCCCTCTGGGGCCAACGTCCTGACTTTC. It codes for CASSAHPSGANVLTF.

The gene calls are TRBV11-2 and TRBJ2-3; D could derive from TRBD1 or TRBD2 (5 bases each). This CDR3 contains 16 residues. Germline CDR1 SGHAT, CDR2 FQNNGV. The V and J ends lost 5 bases and 2 bases respectively, with 17 bases between them. The CDR3 DNA reads as TGTGCCAGCAGCGCCCGGGGCGGCCAAATCACAGATACGCAGTATTTT. It is translated as CASSARGGQITDTQYF.

The gene calls are TRBV20-1 and TRBJ2-1; TRBD2 matches at 8 bases. This CDR3 is 14 amino acids long. Germline CDR1 and CDR2: DFQATT and SNEGSKA (reference sequence). The junction had 6 bases not matched to a gene; V was cut back by 7 bases and J by 1 base. CDR3 bases: TGCAGTGGGCGGGGGGCACTATCCTACAATGAGCAGTTCTTC. This translates into CSGRGALSYNEQFF.

J is TRBJ2-3 and V is TRBV2, with TRBD1 matching over 11 bases. The CDR3 runs to 13 residues. Trimming cost V 6 bases and J 4 bases; bases outside gene matches: 0. The germline CDR1 and CDR2 sequences are SNHLY and FYNNEI. The CDR3 DNA follows: TGTGCCAGCAGGGGACAGGGGGCAGATACGCAGTATTTT. Translating gives CASRGQGADTQYF.

CDR3 bases: TGCAGCGTTGAAGATGTTGGGCCCGAGCAGTTCTTC. Translation: CSVEDVGPEQFF. The chain links TRBV29-1 to TRBJ2-1; D gene ambiguous. This CDR3 is 12 amino acids long. Germline values: CDR1 SQVTM, CDR2 ANQGSEA. V shed 0 bases and J shed 10 bases, with 10 bases lying between them.

The chain employs TRBV29-1 and TRBJ1-2; 7 bases match TRBD1. Germline V lookup: CDR1 SQVTM, CDR2 ANQGSEA. V was pared by 4 bases and J by 8 bases, with 7 bases of the junction left unmatched. The CDR3 consists of 12 residues. The CDR3 spells CSVGDRVDGYTF. CDR3 nucleotides: TGCAGCGTTGGTGACAGGGTGGACGGCTACACCTTC.

V and J are TRBV27 and TRBJ2-1; TRBD2 matches 7 bases. The CDR3 extends over 17 amino acids. V lost 4 bases, J lost 5 bases, and 14 bases stayed unmatched. CDR1 MNHEY and CDR2 SMNVEV come from the germline V gene (reference sequence). DNA of the CDR3: TGTGCCAGCAGTTCAAGGGTCCTAGCGGAGAGCAACAATGAGCAGTTCTTC. Translated: CASSSRVLAESNNEQFF.

This clonotype was picked up one time. The V and J genes are TRBV10-3 and TRBJ2-3; 7 nucleotides match TRBD2. Trimming removed 6 bases from V and 6 bases from J; junction bases left unmatched: 3. Germline CDR1 ENHRY, CDR2 SYGVKD. The CDR3 spans 12 residues. DNA for the CDR3: TGTGCCATCAGGCAGGGAGGGGATACGCAGTATTTT. The encoded protein is CAIRQGGDTQYF.

The chain couples TRBV30 to TRBJ2-1; the D call may be TRBD1 or TRBD2 (6 bases each). There are 11 residues in the CDR3. The germline V gene has CDR1 GTSNPN and CDR2 SVGIG (reference sequence). With 2 bases removed from V and 12 bases from J, the gap between germline ends came to 11 bases. CDR3 coding DNA: TGTGCCTGGAGTTCGGAGGGGGGGCAGTTCTTC. Residues: CAWSSEGGQFF.

The chain employs TRBV29-1 and TRBJ1-4, with D hard to call. This CDR3 is built from 13 residues. Trimming stripped 1 base from V and 4 bases from J, with 7 bases between. Germline assignment: CDR1 SQVTM and CDR2 ANQGSEA. The chain's CDR3 is CSVEGLGNEKLFF. CDR3 DNA: TGCAGCGTTGAAGGGTTGGGTAATGAAAAACTGTTTTTT.

This rearrangement joins TRBV6-6 to TRBJ2-3; 9 bases match TRBD2. The CDR3 extends over 16 amino acids. Germline V gene data show CDR1 as MNHNY and CDR2 as SVGAGI (reference sequence). With 10 bases clipped from V and 2 bases from J, the junction kept 13 bases outside the gene matches. This chain's CDR3 is CATTSGRGGNTDTQYF. The CDR3 DNA sequence: TGTGCCACGACTTCGGGGCGGGGGGGAAACACAGATACGCAGTATTTT.

The genes are TRBV7-9 and TRBJ2-5, with 11 nucleotides matching TRBD2. This CDR3 contains 15 residues. Unmatched junction bases numbered 4, after V lost 5 bases and J lost 2 bases. Germline V gene sequence: CDR1 SEHNR, CDR2 FQNEAQ (reference sequence). CDR3 loop: CASSPLAGGQETQYF. In DNA, the CDR3 is TGTGCCAGCAGCCCCTTAGCGGGGGGGCAAGAGACCCAGTACTTC.

The CDR3 region has the DNA TGTGCCAGCAGCCCCGGACTAGCGGGTATCGATACGCAGTATTTT. Translated: CASSPGLAGIDTQYF. The chain links TRBV14 to TRBJ2-3; 11 bases line up with TRBD2. Germline V gene sequence: CDR1 SGHDN, CDR2 FVKESK. The CDR3 contains 15 residues. V dropped 4 bases and J dropped 6; count of bases not matched to a gene: 6.

The chain links TRBV4-1 to TRBJ2-3, with D unclear. Trimming stripped 1 base from V and 9 bases from J, with 11 bases between. This CDR3 contains 13 residues. Germline assignment: CDR1 MGHRA and CDR2 YSYEKL. This CDR3 is CASSQAGGITQYF. DNA for the CDR3: TGCGCCAGCAGCCAAGCGGGCGGAATCACGCAGTATTTT.

The chain joins TRBV3-1 to TRBJ2-1; no firm D call. V was cut by 3 bases and J by 4 bases, with 7 bases left in between. From germline, CDR1 is LGHDT and CDR2 YNNKEL (reference sequence). The CDR3 runs to 13 residues. The CDR3 reads CASSHSVYNEQFF. Written as DNA, the CDR3 is TGTGCCAGCAGCCACTCGGTTTACAATGAGCAGTTCTTC.

V usage is TRBV14 and J usage is TRBJ2-5; D uncertain. V lost 3 bases and J lost 0, with 17 bases in between. Germline V CDR1 and CDR2: SGHDN, FVKESK. The CDR3 is 17 residues long. CDR3 in DNA: TGTGCCAGCAGCCATCGGGTCCTCTCGCCGTACCAAGAGACCCAGTACTTC. This codes for CASSHRVLSPYQETQYF.

CDR3 sequence: CSATSRQGDREKLFF. In DNA form, the CDR3 reads TGCAGTGCTACCTCAAGACAGGGGGATCGTGAAAAACTGTTTTTT. The rearrangement joins TRBV20-1 to TRBJ1-4; 9 bases agree with TRBD1. The CDR3 length is 15 residues. CDR1 is DFQATT, CDR2 SNEGSKA, per germline (reference sequence). The J segment lost 7 bases and the V segment lost 4 bases, leaving 10 bases of the junction unmatched.

The CDR3 protein is CASSPPANQPQHF. Written as DNA, the CDR3 is TGTGCCAGCAGTCCCCCCGCCAATCAGCCCCAGCATTTT. The genes are TRBV28 and TRBJ1-5; D unresolved. Trimming left V 5 bases short and J 3 bases short, with 8 bases between. The V gene's germline CDR1 is MDHEN and CDR2 SYDVKM. The CDR3 totals 13 residues.

V and J are TRBV5-1 and TRBJ2-7, with 7 bases fitting TRBD1. The J segment lost 7 bases and the V segment lost 3 bases, leaving 13 bases of the junction unmatched. Germline CDR1 is SGHRS and CDR2 is YFSETQ. CDR3 length: 15 amino acids. In nucleotides, the CDR3 is TGCGCCAGCAGCTACACCGGGACAGTTTTTTGGGAGCAGTACTTC. Translation gives CASSYTGTVFWEQYF.